The rows below give T cell receptor beta chains drawn from one sample of a study of T-cell reconstitution after alpha-beta-depleted transplantation in children. MiXCR, run by TCRdb on the PCR reads, gives a single entry per CDR3 protein. The repertoire holds 420,000 or so distinct CDR3 sequences, with about a tenth as singletons. The source was PBMCs from the stem cell graft donor, collected from the stem cell graft. Receptor source: a human donor who donated a stem cell graft to a child with acute myeloid leukemia. The CDR3 runs from the conserved cysteine through the conserved F or W. A D gene is named only where the DNA matches it firmly. Not all rows give a size; the values are once, few, many and, for expanded clones, a class.

TRBV7-6,.,TRBJ2-6,once,CASRVGTPSSGANVLTF,TGTGCCAGCAGGGTCGGGACTCCAAGCTCTGGGGCCAACGTCCTGACTTTC
TRBV5-1,TRBD1,TRBJ1-1,.,CAGSEGQGVNTEAFF,TGCGCCGGCAGCGAGGGACAGGGAGTGAACACTGAAGCTTTCTTT
TRBV11-2,.,TRBJ2-7,few,CASSPISRHGTYEQYF,TGTGCCAGCAGCCCAATCTCCCGACACGGAACCTACGAGCAGTACTTC
TRBV18,TRBD1,TRBJ2-1,few,CASSPNRGAYNEQFF,TGTGCCAGCTCACCGAACAGGGGAGCCTACAATGAGCAGTTCTTC
TRBV7-8,.,TRBJ1-2,.,CASSQIWDPDYGYTF,TGTGCCAGCAGCCAAATTTGGGATCCCGACTATGGCTACACCTTC
TRBV7-9,.,TRBJ1-1,many,CASSFGHLDTEAFF,TGTGCCAGCAGCTTTGGACATCTGGACACTGAAGCTTTCTTT
TRBV5-1,TRBD2,TRBJ2-1,.,CASSDLGGRADEQFF,TGCGCCAGCAGCGACCTGGGCGGGAGGGCCGATGAGCAGTTCTTC
TRBV12-3/TRBV12-4,.,TRBJ2-5,few,CASSFSSRKTQYF,TGTGCCAGCAGTTTCTCAAGTAGGAAGACCCAGTACTTC
TRBV7-3,.,TRBJ1-1,few,CASSGGGHTEAFF,TGTGCCAGCAGCGGCGGGGGGCACACTGAAGCTTTCTTT
TRBV6-4,.,TRBJ1-3,many,CASTDPDTISGNTIYF,TGTGCCAGCACTGACCCGGACACGATCTCTGGAAACACCATATATTTT
TRBV7-2,.,TRBJ1-2,few,CASSSWGGYTF,TGTGCCAGCAGCTCTTGGGGGGGCTACACCTTC
TRBV5-1,.,TRBJ2-7,few,CASSTEGAEQYF,TGCGCCAGCAGCACTGAAGGGGCCGAGCAGTACTTC
TRBV20-1,TRBD2,TRBJ2-5,.,CSARKASGRSMYQETQYF,TGCAGTGCTAGAAAGGCTAGCGGGAGGTCCATGTACCAAGAGACCCAGTACTTC
TRBV6-2/TRBV6-3,.,TRBJ1-1,many,CASSYRGIHAEAFF,TGTGCCAGCAGTTATAGGGGCATTCACGCTGAAGCTTTCTTT
TRBV29-1,.,TRBJ2-7,few,CSVAGGRYEQYF,TGCAGCGTTGCAGGTGGTAGGTACGAGCAGTACTTC
TRBV6-5,TRBD1,TRBJ1-2,.,CASSYADRAAHYGYTF,TGTGCCAGCAGTTACGCCGACAGGGCGGCACACTATGGCTACACCTTC
TRBV20-1,.,TRBJ1-1,few,CSATRRTEAFF,TGCAGTGCTACAAGAAGAACTGAAGCTTTCTTT
TRBV5-1,.,TRBJ2-3,.,CASSPGGAGSTQYF,TGCGCCAGCAGCCCCGGAGGGGCGGGATCTACCCAGTATTTT
TRBV9,.,TRBJ2-2,.,CASSGGGLSGELFF,TGTGCCAGCAGCGGAGGGGGTCTCTCCGGGGAGCTGTTTTTT
TRBV12-3/TRBV12-4,.,TRBJ1-5,many,CASSLGSQPQHF,TGTGCCAGCAGTTTGGGGTCGCAGCCCCAGCATTTT
TRBV20-1,TRBD2,TRBJ2-1,few,CSAMGLVDNEQFF,TGCAGTGCGATGGGACTAGTAGACAATGAGCAGTTCTTC
TRBV5-1,.,TRBJ2-2,.,CASSLAVGNTGELFF,TGCGCCAGCAGCTTGGCTGTCGGCAACACCGGGGAGCTGTTTTTT
TRBV5-3,.,TRBJ2-2,once,CARSLEVSGELFF,TGTGCCAGAAGCTTGGAGGTGTCCGGGGAGCTGTTTTTT
TRBV6-5,.,TRBJ1-1,few,CASSSHSLNTEAFF,TGTGCCAGCAGTTCGCACAGTCTGAACACTGAAGCTTTCTTT
TRBV12-3/TRBV12-4,.,TRBJ2-5,.,CASRRSWVAQYF,TGTGCCAGCAGACGGTCCTGGGTTGCCCAGTACTTC
TRBV5-5,.,TRBJ2-3,.,CASSEGGLGDTQYF,TGTGCCAGCAGTGAGGGGGGATTGGGAGATACGCAGTATTTT
TRBV5-1,.,TRBJ2-2,few,CASSPEPGITGTGELFF,TGCGCCAGCAGCCCGGAACCCGGGATCACGGGCACCGGGGAGCTGTTTTTT
TRBV4-1,TRBD2,TRBJ2-7,.,CASSQGGLAGTYEQYF,TGCGCCAGCAGCCAAGGGGGACTAGCGGGCACCTACGAGCAGTACTTC
TRBV12-3/TRBV12-4,TRBD1,TRBJ1-4,many,CASSPGPGQGNEKLFF,TGTGCCAGCAGCCCCGGACCGGGACAGGGTAATGAAAAACTGTTTTTT
TRBV18,.,TRBJ1-5,many,CASSPLDTRGSNQPQHF,TGTGCCAGCTCACCCTTAGACACTCGCGGGAGCAATCAGCCCCAGCATTTT
TRBV20-1,.,TRBJ1-3,few,CSAPDISGNTIYF,TGCAGTGCCCCGGACATAAGTGGAAACACCATATATTTT
TRBV6-4,.,TRBJ2-1,.,CASSDSVTNEQFF,TGTGCCAGCAGTGACTCAGTCACCAATGAGCAGTTCTTC
TRBV6-1,.,TRBJ1-2,.,CASSRSGTLDNYGYTF,TGTGCCAGCAGTCGATCCGGGACACTTGATAACTATGGCTACACCTTC